The 21 T cell receptor beta chains below were found in one sample sequenced in a study of neurological immune-mediated disorders. MiXCR, run by TCRdb on the 5' RACE reads, gives a single entry per CDR3 protein. The profile shows about 51,000 distinct CDR3 sequences, approximately 17% of them singletons. Material for sequencing was PBMCs. The receptors were gathered from a man in his sixties in good health.

This clonotype appeared many times. The chain is built from TRBV29-1 and TRBJ1-1; D gene uncertain. CDR1 and CDR2 from the germline V gene are SQVTM and ANQGSEA. The CDR3 spans 13 residues. V was cut by 4 bases and J by 0 bases, with 9 bases left in between. In nucleotides, the CDR3 is TGCAGCGTTGGTAGGGCTATGAACACTGAAGCTTTCTTT. Its protein product is CSVGRAMNTEAFF.

In this sample, this clonotype turned up many times. The conserved phenylalanine or tryptophan is not found at the CDR3 terminus, so this likely reflects a read error. The DNA is left out, because the CDR3 cannot be placed on it with certainty; the CDR3 is given as TCRdb lists it. This sequence joins TRBV20-1 and TRBJ2-5. Germline-derived CDR1 and CDR2 are DFQATT and SNEGSKA (reference sequence). The CDR3 has 8 amino acids, counting both end residues. The CDR3 spells CSAKIIYL.

In the case of this clonotype: The junction differs from germline at one of its ends, possibly a read error. This chain uses TRBV3-1 with TRBJ2-7; the D gene could be TRBD1 or TRBD2 (5 bases each). Germline assignment: CDR1 LGHDT and CDR2 YNNKEL (reference sequence). The CDR3 runs to 16 residues. This chain's CDR3 is CASGQESGTDSYEQYF. The CDR3 DNA reads as TGTGCCAGCGGCCAAGAATCCGGGACCGATTCCTACGAGCAGTACTTC.

This clonotype was counted many times. The chain uses TRBV20-1 and TRBJ1-6; 7 bases fit TRBD1. The CDR3 is made up of 13 amino acids. J lost 7 bases, V lost 6 bases, and 6 bases had no gene match. Germline CDR1 and CDR2: DFQATT and SNEGSKA (reference sequence). CDR3 sequence reads: CSAPGGQNSPLHF. The CDR3 bases are TGCAGTGCCCCAGGGGGACAGAATTCACCCCTCCACTTT.

This clonotype was seen repeatedly, ten times or more. The chain recombines TRBV7-9 with TRBJ2-5; TRBD1 agrees at 9 bases. CDR3 length: 15 amino acids. Looked up from germline, CDR1 is SEHNR and CDR2 is FQNEAQ (reference sequence). V gave up 2 bases and J gave up 5 bases; unmatched junction bases: 6. In DNA form, the CDR3 reads TGTGCCAGCAGCTTACTTACAGGGGGCGCGGAGACCCAGTACTTC. Its protein product is CASSLLTGGAETQYF.

This clonotype was recorded at least ten times. This chain uses TRBV6-2 or TRBV6-3 with TRBJ2-1; D assignment may be TRBD1 or TRBD2 (5 bases each). The CDR3 runs 11 residues. Per germline, CDR1 MNHEY and CDR2 SVGEGT. Trimming removed 5 bases at V and 12 bases at J, with 11 bases between. CDR3 sequence (DNA): TGTGCCAGCAGTCCGGGGCGGAGGCAGTTCTTC. It is translated as CASSPGRRQFF.

Ten or more counts support this clonotype. The chain carries TRBV15 and TRBJ2-2; D unclear. The CDR3 runs to 12 residues. Between the trimmed V and J ends, which lost 7 bases and 3 bases, there was a span of 6 bases. The V gene's germline CDR1 is LNHNV and CDR2 YYDKDF (reference sequence). The DNA of the CDR3 is TGTGCCACCACCCAGGACACCGGGGAGCTGTTTTTT. Translation gives CATTQDTGELFF.

The rearrangement links TRBV7-2 to TRBJ2-3; no definite D call. The CDR3 extends over 13 amino acids. V shed 5 bases and J shed 4 bases, with 10 bases lying between them. From germline, CDR1 is SGHTA and CDR2 FQGNSA. CDR3: CASSQPSPDTQYF. The CDR3 DNA reads as TGTGCCAGCAGCCAACCGTCCCCAGATACGCAGTATTTT.

This sequence joins TRBV5-1 and TRBJ1-5, with D tentatively TRBD1 (5 bases). The CDR3 loop spans 14 amino acids. The germline V gene encodes CDR1 SGHRS and CDR2 YFSETQ. V was cut by 0 bases and J by 7 bases, with 11 bases left in between. CDR3 DNA sequence: TGCGCCAGCAGCTTGGTAGGGGAGGGACAGCCCCAGCATTTT. Translated: CASSLVGEGQPQHF. Full variable domain (remainder filled in from reference TRBV5-1 and TRBJ1-5): KAGVTQTPRYLIKTRGQQVTLSCSPISGHRSVSWYQQTPGQGLQFLFEYFSETQRNKGNFPGRFSGRQFSNSRSEMNVSTLELGDSALYLCASSLVGEGQPQHFGDGTRLSIL.

This clonotype was counted many times. The chain couples TRBV5-1 to TRBJ2-1; the match to TRBD2 covers 13 bases. The CDR3 is 15 residues long. Germline V gene sequence: CDR1 SGHRS, CDR2 YFSETQ. The ends lost 7 bases at V and 5 bases at J; junction bases unmatched: 6. This CDR3 reads CASVELAGGNNEQFF. Here the CDR3 DNA reads TGCGCCAGCGTAGAACTAGCGGGAGGGAACAATGAGCAGTTCTTC.

This clonotype was seen many times. This CDR3 is CASSYKREGGYEQYF. As DNA, the CDR3 is TGTGCCAGCAGTTACAAGCGGGAGGGGGGGTACGAGCAGTACTTC. V and J are TRBV6-5 and TRBJ2-7, with 10 bases aligning to TRBD2. Germline V gives CDR1 MNHEY, CDR2 SVGAGI. CDR3 length: 15 residues. Losses at the gene ends were 2 bases for V and 4 bases for J; bases not matched to a gene: 5.

This clonotype was recorded at least ten times. The V call is TRBV29-1, the J call TRBJ2-1; unclear D gene. Germline lookup yields CDR1 SQVTM and CDR2 ANQGSEA. V shed 3 bases and J shed 3 bases, with 15 bases lying between them. There are 15 residues in the CDR3. CDR3 protein: CSVDLRKPNYNEQFF. The CDR3 bases are TGCAGCGTTGACTTGCGTAAGCCGAACTACAATGAGCAGTTCTTC.

Only a few counts were recorded for this clonotype. This chain links TRBV7-8 with TRBJ2-1, with 13 bases identical to TRBD2. With 5 bases clipped from V and 2 bases from J, the junction kept 3 bases outside the gene matches. CDR1 is SGHVS, CDR2 FQNEAQ, per germline. This CDR3 has 16 residues. CDR3 protein: CASSPGLAGPYNEQFF. Written as DNA, the CDR3 is TGTGCCAGCAGCCCGGGACTAGCGGGACCCTACAATGAGCAGTTCTTC.

This clonotype was counted ten times or more. The V call is TRBV5-1, the J call TRBJ2-1, with 7 bases identical to TRBD2. Germline CDR1 is SGHRS and CDR2 is YFSETQ. The CDR3 loop spans 15 amino acids. After removal of 0 bases from V and 1 base from J, the junction contained 1 base not matched to a gene. As DNA, the CDR3 is TGCGCCAGCAGCTTGGGCGGGAGATCCTACAATGAGCAGTTCTTC. This translates into CASSLGGRSYNEQFF.

This clonotype was recorded many times. V and J are TRBV9 and TRBJ2-7, with 8 positions matching TRBD1. The CDR3 loop spans 15 amino acids. CDR1 and CDR2 from the germline V gene are SGDLS and YYNGEE. The ends lost 0 bases at V and 2 bases at J; junction bases unmatched: 4. DNA of the CDR3: TGTGCCAGCAGCGTAGAAGACAGGGGAACCTACGAGCAGTACTTC. Amino acids: CASSVEDRGTYEQYF.

This clonotype was seen ten or more times. The rearrangement links TRBV15 to TRBJ2-7, with D perhaps matching TRBD2 (6 bases). Trimming removed 1 base from V and 2 bases from J, with 9 bases in between. CDR3 length equals 14 residues. CDR1 is LNHNV and CDR2 is YYDKDF in the germline V gene (reference sequence). CDR3 sequence reads: CATSRVAGPYEQYF. The CDR3 bases are TGTGCCACCAGCAGAGTGGCGGGACCCTACGAGCAGTACTTC.

At least ten counts were recorded for this clonotype. V is TRBV7-3 and J is TRBJ2-3, with 7 bases aligning to TRBD2. The CDR3 is 14 amino acids. The germline CDR1 and CDR2 sequences are SGHTA and FQGTGA. The junction had 3 bases not matched to a gene; V was cut back by 2 bases and J by 4 bases. The CDR3 coding sequence is TGTGCCAGCAGCTTAGGGGGGGGAGCAGATACGCAGTATTTT. Translating it yields CASSLGGGADTQYF.

This clonotype was seen repeatedly, ten times or more. The rearrangement uses TRBV4-3 and TRBJ2-1; tentative D call: TRBD2 (6 bases). V lost 0 bases and J 3 bases, leaving 9 bases between the germline ends. The germline V gene encodes CDR1 LGHNA and CDR2 YSLEER. The CDR3 sequence is 15 residues long. The CDR3, as DNA: TGCGCCAGCAGCCAAGATGCGGGATTCTACAATGAGCAGTTCTTC. It yields the protein CASSQDAGFYNEQFF.

Turning to this clonotype: A much larger clone sits a single nucleotide away, making a read error possible. The chain uses TRBV18 and TRBJ2-3; no clear D. Germline CDR1 is KGHSH and CDR2 is LQKENI. This CDR3 comprises 14 residues. This CDR3 is CASSPPMSIDTQYF. The CDR3 DNA sequence: TGTGCCAGCTCACCACCGATGAGCATAGATACGCAGTATTTT.

For this clonotype: A much larger clone is a single base away; this may be a read error. CDR3 protein: CASRLRLSSYEQYF. The CDR3 DNA reads as TGCGCCAGCAGATTGAGACTTAGCTCCTACGAGCAGTACTTC. This chain uses TRBV5-1 with TRBJ2-7; D uncertain. This CDR3 has 14 residues. The V end was cut by 5 bases, the J end by 0 bases, with 12 bases between. CDR1 and CDR2 (germline): SGHRS, YFSETQ.

This clonotype was observed at least ten times. CDR3 DNA sequence: TGTGCCAGCTCACCACTATTGAACACTGAAGCTTTCTTT. This sequence encodes CASSPLLNTEAFF. The J gene is TRBJ1-1, the V gene TRBV18; D is ambiguous. CDR3 length: 13 amino acids. V dropped 1 base and J dropped 0 bases, with 3 bases sitting between them. CDR1 and CDR2 from the germline V gene are KGHSH and LQKENI.